The 14 T cell receptor beta chains below come from one sample, sequenced in a study of shared clonotypes between healthy human individuals. The repertoire was sequenced with immunoSEQ multiplex PCR; TCRdb's copy has only in-frame clones and lacks some. The sample lists some 500,000 clones, 65% to 80% seen once, with 12% in the top ten. Sequencing was performed on PBMCs. The receptors here all came from a woman aged 40 to 50 in good health. Some clones in this sample may be carry-over from other donors' samples.

Notes on this clone: An end of the junction does not agree with germline; a read error may underlie this. This rearrangement joins TRBV7-2 to TRBJ2-7; TRBD2 matches 7 bases. In germline, CDR1 is SGHTA, CDR2 FQGNSA. The CDR3 covers 14 residues. CDR3: CASRLVAGAKEQYF. The CDR3 DNA is TGTGCCAGCAGGTTAGTGGCGGGAGCGAAGGAGCAGTACTTC.

The rearrangement joins TRBV28 to TRBJ1-4; D is unresolved. Deletions cut 5 bases from V and 2 bases from J, with 9 bases between. Looked up from germline, CDR1 is MDHEN and CDR2 is SYDVKM. This CDR3 has 14 residues. The CDR3 loop is CASSPPGTNEKLFF. For the CDR3, the DNA is TGTGCCAGCAGTCCCCCCGGGACTAATGAAAAACTGTTTTTT.

This rearrangement joins TRBV28 to TRBJ2-2, with 8 bases identical to TRBD1. This CDR3 comprises 15 residues. V shed 6 bases, J shed 4 bases, and the junction held 7 bases outside the gene matches. Germline CDR1 MDHEN, CDR2 SYDVKM. In DNA form, the CDR3 reads TGTGCCAGCAGCCGTCGGACAGGGTTCACCGGGGAGCTGTTTTTT. It yields the protein CASSRRTGFTGELFF.

CDR3 region: CASSFGAGLQQPQHF. In nucleotides, the CDR3 is TGTGCCAGCAGCTTCGGGGCAGGGTTACAGCAGCCCCAGCATTTT. The chain is built from TRBV7-2 and TRBJ1-5, with D possibly TRBD1 on 5 matching bases. The CDR3 totals 15 residues. V lost 3 bases to trimming and J lost 7 bases, with 16 bases between them. The V gene's germline CDR1 is SGHTA and CDR2 FQGNSA.

The chain carries TRBV7-2 and TRBJ2-3; 7 bases align to TRBD2. Germline assignment: CDR1 SGHTA and CDR2 FQGNSA. This CDR3 comprises 17 residues. V lost 1 base to trimming and J lost 6 bases; unmatched junction nucleotides: 13. The CDR3 DNA sequence: TGTGCCAGCAGCTTAGTTCCCCTAGCGGTTTTGACCGATACGCAGTATTTT. It codes for CASSLVPLAVLTDTQYF.

The genes are TRBV29-1 and TRBJ2-1, with D tentatively TRBD2 (6 bases). The CDR3 extends over 15 amino acids. The V gene's germline CDR1 is SQVTM and CDR2 ANQGSEA. V was trimmed by 5 bases and J by 8 bases, leaving 22 bases between them. The CDR3, as DNA: TGCAGCGTTACCGGGACTCGCCAGCGTAGGTATGAGCAGTTCTTC. This encodes CSVTGTRQRRYEQFF.

J is TRBJ2-4 and V is TRBV5-8; D is undetermined. Per the germline V gene, CDR1 is SGHTS and CDR2 is YDEGEE. The CDR3 contains 14 residues. The V gene lost 0 bases and the J gene lost 7 bases, with 11 bases spanning the gap. This chain's CDR3 is CASSLGVVRNIQYF. CDR3 nucleotides: TGTGCCAGCAGCTTGGGAGTAGTCCGGAACATTCAGTACTTC.

The CDR3: CASSYGGVNFSEQFF. CDR3 coding DNA: TGTGCCAGCAGTTACGGGGGGGTTAACTTTTCTGAGCAGTTCTTC. This chain connects TRBV6-6 to TRBJ2-1; 7 positions match TRBD2. CDR3 size: 15 residues. Trimming removed 2 bases from V and 9 bases from J; junction bases left unmatched: 10. From germline, CDR1 is MNHNY and CDR2 SVGAGI (reference sequence).

The V gene is TRBV7-6, the J gene TRBJ2-5; 7 bases agree with TRBD1. CDR3 length equals 16 residues. V dropped 0 bases and J dropped 2; count of bases not matched to a gene: 6. From germline, CDR1 is SGHVS and CDR2 FNYEAQ. The DNA for the CDR3 is TGTGCCAGCAGCTTAGCCGGGACAGCCCGACAAGAGACCCAGTACTTC. This translates into CASSLAGTARQETQYF.

V and J are TRBV15 and TRBJ1-5, with D hard to call. This CDR3 is 12 amino acids long. Germline loops: CDR1 LNHNV, CDR2 YYDKDF (reference sequence). Trimming left V 0 bases short and J 7 bases short, with 4 bases between. The CDR3 loop reads CATSRDQQPQHF. In DNA, the CDR3 is TGTGCCACCAGCAGAGATCAGCAGCCCCAGCATTTT.

This rearrangement joins TRBV11-2 to TRBJ2-7; the D is unclear. The CDR3 is 13 amino acids. Germline V CDR1 and CDR2: SGHAT, FQNNGV. The V and J ends lost 3 bases and 6 bases respectively, with 12 bases between them. The CDR3 DNA sequence: TGTGCCAGCAGCTTCGGAATGGACCGCGAGCAGTACTTC. It codes for CASSFGMDREQYF.

The rearrangement uses TRBV5-1 and TRBJ2-7, with 10 bases that match TRBD2. V shed 3 bases and J 0 bases; nucleotides not matched to a gene: 12. This CDR3 contains 18 residues. CDR1 SGHRS and CDR2 YFSETQ come from the germline V gene. The CDR3 DNA is TGCGCCAGCAGCTCGGGACAGCCGGGACTAGCGCACTCCTACGAGCAGTACTTC. It specifies CASSSGQPGLAHSYEQYF.

The chain uses TRBV6-1 and TRBJ2-2; possibly TRBD1 for D (6 bases). CDR1 is MNHNS and CDR2 is SASEGT in the germline V gene. V lost 8 bases, J lost 1 base, and 11 bases lay in between. The CDR3 is 14 amino acids. CDR3 region: CASSGTRNTGELFF. CDR3 bases: TGTGCCAGCTCCGGGACAAGGAACACCGGGGAGCTGTTTTTT.

The V gene is TRBV28, the J gene TRBJ2-7, with D possibly TRBD2 on 6 matching bases. Trimming took off 6 bases at V and 7 bases at J, with 19 bases between the two ends. The germline V gene has CDR1 MDHEN and CDR2 SYDVKM. The CDR3 spans 14 residues. The CDR3 here is CASRLPTRAGEQYF. As DNA, the CDR3 is TGTGCCAGCAGACTCCCGACACGGGCGGGGGAGCAGTACTTC.